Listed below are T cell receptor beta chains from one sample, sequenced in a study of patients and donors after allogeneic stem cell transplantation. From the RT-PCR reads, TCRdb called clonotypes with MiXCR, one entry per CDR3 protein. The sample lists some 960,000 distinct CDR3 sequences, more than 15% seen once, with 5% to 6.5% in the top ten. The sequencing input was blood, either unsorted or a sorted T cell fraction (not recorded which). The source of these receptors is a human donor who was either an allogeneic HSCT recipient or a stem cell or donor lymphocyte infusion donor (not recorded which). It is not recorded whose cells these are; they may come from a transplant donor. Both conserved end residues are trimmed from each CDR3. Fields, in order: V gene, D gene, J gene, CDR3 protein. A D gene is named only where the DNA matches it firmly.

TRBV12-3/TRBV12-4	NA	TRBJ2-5	ASSFMGLKTQY
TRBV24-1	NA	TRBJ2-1	ATSPGLNNEQF
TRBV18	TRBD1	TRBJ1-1	ASSTDRVGHTEAF
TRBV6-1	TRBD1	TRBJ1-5	ASSVDGQGARQPQH
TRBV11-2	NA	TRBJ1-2	AIAEGSYGYT
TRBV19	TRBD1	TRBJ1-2	ASTPGTGDYGYT
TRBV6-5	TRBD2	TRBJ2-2	ASSYALAAGELF
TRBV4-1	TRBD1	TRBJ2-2	ASSPVWDRVGKSTGELF
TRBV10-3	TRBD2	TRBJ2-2	AISGEGVTGELF
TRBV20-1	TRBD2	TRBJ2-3	SATSGVFADTQY
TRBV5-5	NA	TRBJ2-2	ASSRYRVANTGELF
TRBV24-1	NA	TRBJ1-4	ATTTRDGEKLF
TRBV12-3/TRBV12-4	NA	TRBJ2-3	ASSLKLNTDTQY
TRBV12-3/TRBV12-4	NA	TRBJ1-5	ASSLATVSSNQPQH
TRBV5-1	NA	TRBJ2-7	ASSLRDGLREQY
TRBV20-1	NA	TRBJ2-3	SADPPQGVSDTQY
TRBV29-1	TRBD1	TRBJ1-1	STGQGSWAEAF
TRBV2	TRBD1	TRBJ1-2	ASSEALGQGHGYT
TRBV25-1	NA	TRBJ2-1	ASSAPNPYNEQF
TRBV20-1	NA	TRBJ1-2	SASLPDKDGYT
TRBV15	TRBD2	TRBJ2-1	ATSRDGRPNNEQF
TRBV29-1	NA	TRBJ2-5	SVVLGSGTQY
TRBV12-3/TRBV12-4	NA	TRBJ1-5	ASSPRWADQPQH
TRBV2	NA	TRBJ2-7	ASSVNRYEQY
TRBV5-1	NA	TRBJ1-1	ASSSGASNTEAF
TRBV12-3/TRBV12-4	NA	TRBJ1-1	ASSQIHEAF
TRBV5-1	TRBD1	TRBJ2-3	ASGGTGGPDTQY
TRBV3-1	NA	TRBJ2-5	ASSQDVKAHQETQY
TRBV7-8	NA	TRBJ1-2	ASSKDRLGGYT
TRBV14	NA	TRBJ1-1	ASSQDSMAF
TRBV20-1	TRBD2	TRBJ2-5	SASASGSSETQY
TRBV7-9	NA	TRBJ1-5	ASSLREDQPQH
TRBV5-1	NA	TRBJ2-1	ASSLVRSNNEQF
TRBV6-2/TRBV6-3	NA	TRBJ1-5	ASSSRVRGNQPQH
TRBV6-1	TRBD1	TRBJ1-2	ASSATGTGPYGYT
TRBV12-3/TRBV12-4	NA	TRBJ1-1	ASSSDMNTEAF
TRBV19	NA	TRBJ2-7	ASSKGGRMSGYEQY
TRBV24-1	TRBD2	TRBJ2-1	ATGGLAGEGNEQF
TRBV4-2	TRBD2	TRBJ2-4	ASSQDPLRTSERY
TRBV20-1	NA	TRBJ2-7	SARGGTAYEQY